The 10 T cell receptor beta chains presented below share a single source sample, sequenced in a study of CD8 T cells in Susac syndrome. Random hexamers were used to reverse transcribe an amount of about 0.45 to 1 ug RNA. TCRdb ran MiXCR on the immunoSEQ multiplex PCR reads and lists one entry per CDR3 protein. Of some 150,000 distinct CDR3 sequences listed, roughly 95% are singletons. Sequenced input: CD8+ T cells from PBMCs. These receptors all come from a human donor with multiple sclerosis.

The chain has TRBV27 and TRBJ2-4; no definite D call. Trimming removed 7 bases from V and 0 bases from J, with 13 bases in between. This CDR3 region has 15 residues. Germline V lookup: CDR1 MNHEY, CDR2 SMNVEV (reference sequence). The CDR3 nucleotides read TGTGCCAGCACCATGACCGCGTCAGCCAAAAACATTCAGTACTTC. Translated, it gives CASTMTASAKNIQYF.

This chain connects TRBV15 to TRBJ1-5, with D possibly TRBD1 on 5 matching bases. The length of the CDR3 is 15 residues. Trimming took 5 bases from V and 5 from J, leaving 16 bases between them. Germline V gives CDR1 LNHNV, CDR2 YYDKDF (reference sequence). CDR3 in amino acids: CATSEGRSGYQPQHF. As DNA, the CDR3 is TGTGCCACCAGCGAGGGGCGATCCGGTTATCAGCCCCAGCATTTT. Full variable domain (rest looked up from reference TRBV15 and TRBJ1-5): DAMVIQNPRYQVTQFGKPVTLSCSQTLNHNVMYWYQQKSSQAPKLLFHYYDKDFNNEADTPDNFQSRRPNTSFCFLDIRSPGLGDTAMYLCATSEGRSGYQPQHFGDGTRLSIL.

Only one count was recorded for this clonotype. The rearrangement uses TRBV29-1 and TRBJ2-1; 8 bases are a match to TRBD2. Trimming took 3 bases from V and 4 from J; bases not matched to a gene: 8. Germline CDR1 reads SQVTM; CDR2 reads ANQGSEA. This CDR3 comprises 15 residues. This chain's CDR3 is CSVDRRGADYNEQFF. The DNA for the CDR3 is TGCAGCGTTGATCGGCGGGGGGCCGATTACAATGAGCAGTTCTTC.

The genes are TRBV11-2 and TRBJ1-2, with a tentative D call TRBD1 (6 bases). This CDR3 has 16 residues. Germline V lookup: CDR1 SGHAT, CDR2 FQNNGV. The V end was cut by 4 bases, the J end by 4 bases, with 19 bases between. The CDR3 spells CASSSISGQKPYGYTF. In nucleotides, the CDR3 is TGTGCCAGCAGCTCAATTTCGGGACAAAAACCCTATGGCTACACCTTC.

This clonotype was observed once. The V gene is TRBV6-5, the J gene TRBJ2-2, with D possibly TRBD1 on 5 matching bases. Trimming took off 5 bases at V and 4 bases at J, with 14 bases between the two ends. The CDR3 is 15 residues long. Germline CDR1 reads MNHEY; CDR2 reads SVGAGI. In DNA, the CDR3 is TGTGCCAGCAGTGGGGAAGGGGCGAGCACCGGGGAGCTGTTTTTT. Protein sequence: CASSGEGASTGELFF.

The V gene is TRBV9, the J gene TRBJ2-1; 7 nucleotides align to TRBD1. Germline CDR1 reads SGDLS; CDR2 reads YYNGEE. Trimming took 0 bases from V and 3 from J; bases not matched to a gene: 3. The CDR3 has 15 amino acids. The DNA of the CDR3 is TGTGCCAGCAGCGTAGGGGACAGAAACTACAATGAGCAGTTCTTC. This codes for CASSVGDRNYNEQFF.

This rearrangement joins TRBV9 to TRBJ1-2; 7 positions match TRBD1. V dropped 3 bases and J dropped 2; count of bases not matched to a gene: 7. The CDR3 has 15 residues. Germline-derived CDR1 and CDR2 are SGDLS and YYNGEE. CDR3: CASSESLTGNYGYTF. CDR3 DNA sequence: TGTGCCAGCAGCGAATCACTGACAGGGAACTATGGCTACACCTTC.

In this sample, this clonotype turned up a few times. This chain joins TRBV15 and TRBJ1-5, with a weak D call TRBD1 (6 bases). Trimming stripped 0 bases from V and 7 bases from J, with 10 bases between. Germline-derived CDR1 and CDR2 are LNHNV and YYDKDF (reference sequence). This CDR3 contains 14 residues. The CDR3: CATSRDEGVQPQHF. Here the CDR3 DNA reads TGTGCCACCAGCAGAGATGAGGGGGTCCAGCCCCAGCATTTT. Using reference TRBV15 and TRBJ1-5 for the parts outside the CDR3, the full variable domain is DAMVIQNPRYQVTQFGKPVTLSCSQTLNHNVMYWYQQKSSQAPKLLFHYYDKDFNNEADTPDNFQSRRPNTSFCFLDIRSPGLGDTAMYLCATSRDEGVQPQHFGDGTRLSIL.

J is TRBJ2-1 and V is TRBV9, with 7 bases aligning to TRBD1. Germline V gene lookup returns CDR1 SGDLS and CDR2 YYNGEE. The V segment lost 0 bases and the J segment 2 bases; nucleotides outside the gene matches: 5. The CDR3 contains 16 residues. CDR3: CASSVEKQGAYNEQFF. The DNA of the CDR3 is TGTGCCAGCAGCGTAGAAAAGCAGGGGGCCTACAATGAGCAGTTCTTC.

This sequence joins TRBV7-2 and TRBJ2-5, with D tentatively TRBD1 (6 bases). The CDR3 covers 15 residues. Between the trimmed V and J ends, which lost 1 base and 4 bases, there was a span of 13 bases. Germline CDR1 SGHTA, CDR2 FQGNSA. The CDR3 DNA is TGTGCCAGCAGCTTAGTTCCGGGCAGGGGAGAGACCCAGTACTTC. It specifies CASSLVPGRGETQYF.